The clone carrying this TCR beta chain was observed many times. The data belong to a study of human T cells and chemical hapten exposure. From the RACE reads, TCRdb called clonotypes with MiXCR, one entry per CDR3 protein. The table lists around 130,000 distinct CDR3 sequences, approximately 10% of them singletons. The germline V gene encodes CDR1 PRHDT and CDR2 FYEKMQ (reference sequence). V trimming: 8 bases; J trimming: 5 bases; junction bases outside the gene matches: 15. The CDR3 contains 15 residues. Time point: healthy volunteer bleed at 2 weeks. Extraction of total RNA was performed on unfractionated whole blood.

The chain recombines TRBV13 with TRBJ2-7, with 7 bases identical to TRBD1. Sequencing was carried out using whole blood. The sequence came from a male donor in good health. Some clones in this sample may be carry-over from other donors' samples. This CDR3 reads CASRANPGQPDEQYF. The CDR3 bases are TGTGCCAGCCGAGCCAACCCGGGACAGCCGGACGAGCAGTACTTC.